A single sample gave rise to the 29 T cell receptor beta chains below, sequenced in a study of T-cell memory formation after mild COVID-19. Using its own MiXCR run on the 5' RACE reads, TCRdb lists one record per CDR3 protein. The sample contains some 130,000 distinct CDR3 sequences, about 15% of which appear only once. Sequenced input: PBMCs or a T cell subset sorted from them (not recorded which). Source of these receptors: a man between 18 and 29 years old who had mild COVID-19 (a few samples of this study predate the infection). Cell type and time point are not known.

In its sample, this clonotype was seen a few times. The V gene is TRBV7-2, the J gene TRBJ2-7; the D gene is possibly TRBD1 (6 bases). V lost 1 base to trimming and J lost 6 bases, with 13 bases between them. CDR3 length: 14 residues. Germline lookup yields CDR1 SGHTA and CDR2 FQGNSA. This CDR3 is CASSLGAGAFEQYV. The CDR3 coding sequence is TGTGCCAGCAGCTTAGGGGCAGGGGCGTTCGAGCAGTACGTC.

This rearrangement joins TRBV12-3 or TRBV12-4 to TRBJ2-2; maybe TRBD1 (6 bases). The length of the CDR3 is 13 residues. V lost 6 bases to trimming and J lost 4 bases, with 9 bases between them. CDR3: CASSRQVTGELFF. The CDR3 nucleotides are TGTGCCAGCAGCCGACAGGTCACCGGGGAGCTGTTTTTT.

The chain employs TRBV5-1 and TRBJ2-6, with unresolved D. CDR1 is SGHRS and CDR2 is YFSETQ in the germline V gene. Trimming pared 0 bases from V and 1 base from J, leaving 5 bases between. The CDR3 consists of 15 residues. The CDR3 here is CASSLAGSGANVLTF. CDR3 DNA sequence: TGCGCCAGCAGCTTGGCTGGGTCTGGGGCCAACGTCCTGACTTTC.

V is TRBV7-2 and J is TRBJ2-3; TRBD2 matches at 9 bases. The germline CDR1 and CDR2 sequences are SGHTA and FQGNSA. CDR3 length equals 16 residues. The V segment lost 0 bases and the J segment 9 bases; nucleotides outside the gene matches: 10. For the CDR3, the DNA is TGTGCCAGCAGCTTAGCTGGGGCGGGGGGGCCGGTAACGCAGTATTTT. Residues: CASSLAGAGGPVTQYF.

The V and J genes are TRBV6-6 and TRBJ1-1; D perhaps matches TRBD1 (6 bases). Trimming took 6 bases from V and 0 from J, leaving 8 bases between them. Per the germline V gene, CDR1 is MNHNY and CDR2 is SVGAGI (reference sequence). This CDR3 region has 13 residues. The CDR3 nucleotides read TGTGCCAGCAGGGGACATATGAACACTGAAGCTTTCTTT. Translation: CASRGHMNTEAFF.

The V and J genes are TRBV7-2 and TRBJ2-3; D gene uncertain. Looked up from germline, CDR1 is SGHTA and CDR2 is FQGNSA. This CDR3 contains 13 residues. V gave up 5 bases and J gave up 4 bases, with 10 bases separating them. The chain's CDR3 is CASSPFMSDTQYF. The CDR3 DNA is TGTGCCAGCAGCCCGTTTATGTCAGATACGCAGTATTTT.

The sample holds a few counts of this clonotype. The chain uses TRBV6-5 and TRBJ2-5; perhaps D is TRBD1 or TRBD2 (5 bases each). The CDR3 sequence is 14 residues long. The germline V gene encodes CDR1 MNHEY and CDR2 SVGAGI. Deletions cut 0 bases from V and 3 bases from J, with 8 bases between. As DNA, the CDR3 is TGTGCCAGCAGTTACTCAGGGACCAAAGAGACCCAGTACTTC. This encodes CASSYSGTKETQYF.

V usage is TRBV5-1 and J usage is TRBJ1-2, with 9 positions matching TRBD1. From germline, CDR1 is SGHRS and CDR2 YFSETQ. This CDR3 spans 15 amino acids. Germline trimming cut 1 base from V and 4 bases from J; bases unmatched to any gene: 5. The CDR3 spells CASSLLGQGPYGYTF. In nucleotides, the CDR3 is TGCGCCAGCAGCTTGTTAGGACAGGGGCCCTATGGCTACACCTTC.

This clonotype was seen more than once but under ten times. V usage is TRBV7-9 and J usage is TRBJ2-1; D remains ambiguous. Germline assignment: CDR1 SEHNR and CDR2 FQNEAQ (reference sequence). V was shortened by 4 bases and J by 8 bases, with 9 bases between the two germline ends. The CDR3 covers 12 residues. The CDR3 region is CASSSSGDEQFF. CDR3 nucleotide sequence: TGTGCCAGCAGCTCGAGTGGGGATGAGCAGTTCTTC.

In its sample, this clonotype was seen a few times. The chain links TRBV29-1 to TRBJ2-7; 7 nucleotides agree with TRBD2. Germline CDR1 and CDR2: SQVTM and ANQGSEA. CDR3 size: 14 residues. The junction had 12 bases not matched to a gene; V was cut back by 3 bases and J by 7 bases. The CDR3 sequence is CSVEGGVPKGEQYV. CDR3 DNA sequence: TGCAGCGTTGAGGGGGGGGTCCCCAAGGGGGAGCAGTACGTC.

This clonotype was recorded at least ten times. CDR3 protein: CASSLAEVGRKQYF. DNA for the CDR3: TGTGCCAGCAGCTTAGCGGAAGTTGGGAGAAAGCAGTACTTC. The genes are TRBV7-8 and TRBJ2-7; TRBD2 might be the D (5 bases). V was clipped by 0 bases and J by 8 bases, with 14 bases between them. The CDR3 sequence is 14 residues long. Germline values: CDR1 SGHVS, CDR2 FQNEAQ.

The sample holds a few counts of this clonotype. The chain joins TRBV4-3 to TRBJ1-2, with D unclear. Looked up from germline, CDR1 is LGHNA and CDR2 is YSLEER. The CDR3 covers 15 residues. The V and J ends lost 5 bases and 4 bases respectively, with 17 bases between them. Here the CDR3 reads CASSNGPETIYGYTF. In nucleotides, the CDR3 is TGCGCCAGCAGCAACGGACCCGAGACTATCTATGGCTACACCTTC.

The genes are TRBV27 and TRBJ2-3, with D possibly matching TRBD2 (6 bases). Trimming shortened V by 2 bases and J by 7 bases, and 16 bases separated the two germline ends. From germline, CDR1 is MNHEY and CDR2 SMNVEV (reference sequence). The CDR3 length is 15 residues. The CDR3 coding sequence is TGTGCCAGCAGTTTAATGGCAGTGGGGGGTTATACGCAGTATTTT. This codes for CASSLMAVGGYTQYF.

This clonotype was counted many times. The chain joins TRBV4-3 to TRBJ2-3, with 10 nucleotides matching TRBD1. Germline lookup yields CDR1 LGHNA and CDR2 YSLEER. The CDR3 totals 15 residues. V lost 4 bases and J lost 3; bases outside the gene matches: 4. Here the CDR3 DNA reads TGCGCCAGCAGCCTCGGGACAGGGGAGACAGATACGCAGTATTTT. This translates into CASSLGTGETDTQYF.

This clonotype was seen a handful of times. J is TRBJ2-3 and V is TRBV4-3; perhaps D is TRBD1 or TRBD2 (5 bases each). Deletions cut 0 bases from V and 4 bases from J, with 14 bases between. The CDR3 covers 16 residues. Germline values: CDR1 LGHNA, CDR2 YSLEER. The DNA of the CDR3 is TGCGCCAGCAGCCAAGAGGAAGGGTGGGGGTCAGATACGCAGTATTTT. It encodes CASSQEEGWGSDTQYF.

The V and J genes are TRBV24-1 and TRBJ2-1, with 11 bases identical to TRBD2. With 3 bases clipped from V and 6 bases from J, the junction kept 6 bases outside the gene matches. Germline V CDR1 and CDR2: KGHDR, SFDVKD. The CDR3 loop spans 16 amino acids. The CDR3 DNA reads TGTGCCACCAGTGATGTTAGCGGGGGGGCCTTCAATGAGCAGTTCTTC. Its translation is CATSDVSGGAFNEQFF.

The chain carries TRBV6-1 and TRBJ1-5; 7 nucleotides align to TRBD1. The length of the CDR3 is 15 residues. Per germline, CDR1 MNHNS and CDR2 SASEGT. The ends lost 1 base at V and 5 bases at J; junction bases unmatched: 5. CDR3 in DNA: TGTGCCAGCAGTGAAGTAAGGGGGCCGGATCAGCCCCAGCATTTT. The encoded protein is CASSEVRGPDQPQHF.

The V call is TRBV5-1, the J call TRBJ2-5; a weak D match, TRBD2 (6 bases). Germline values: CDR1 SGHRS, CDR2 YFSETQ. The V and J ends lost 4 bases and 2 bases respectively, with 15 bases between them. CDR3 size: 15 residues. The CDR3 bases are TGCGCCAGCAGCCCCGGGGCGGAGGGGCAAGAGACCCAGTACTTC. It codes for CASSPGAEGQETQYF.

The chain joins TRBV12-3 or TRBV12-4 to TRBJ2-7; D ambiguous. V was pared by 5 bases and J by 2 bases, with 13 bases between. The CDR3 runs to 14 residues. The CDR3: CASSDLLTTYEQYF. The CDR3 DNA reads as TGTGCCAGCAGTGATCTCTTAACGACCTACGAGCAGTACTTC.

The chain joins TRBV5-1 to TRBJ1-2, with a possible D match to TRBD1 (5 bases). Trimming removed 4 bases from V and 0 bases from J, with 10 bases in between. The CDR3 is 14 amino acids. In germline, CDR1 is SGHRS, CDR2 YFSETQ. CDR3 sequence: CASSPGTANYGYTF. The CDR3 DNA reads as TGCGCCAGCAGCCCCGGGACGGCTAACTATGGCTACACCTTC.

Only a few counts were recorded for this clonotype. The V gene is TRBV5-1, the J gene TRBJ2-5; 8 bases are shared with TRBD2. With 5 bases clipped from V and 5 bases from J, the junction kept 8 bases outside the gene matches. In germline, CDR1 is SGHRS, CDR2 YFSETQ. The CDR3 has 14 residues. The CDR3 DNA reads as TGCGCCAGCAGACCTCCGCGGGGGGTTGAGACCCAGTACTTC. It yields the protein CASRPPRGVETQYF.

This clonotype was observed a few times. CDR3 region: CAIRTSKTGGAGETQYF. The DNA for the CDR3 is TGTGCCATCAGGACTTCTAAGACAGGGGGCGCGGGGGAGACCCAGTACTTC. The rearrangement links TRBV10-3 to TRBJ2-5; 10 bases are shared with TRBD1. From germline, CDR1 is ENHRY and CDR2 SYGVKD. This CDR3 region has 17 residues. J was trimmed by 5 bases and V by 6 bases; bases with no gene match: 15.

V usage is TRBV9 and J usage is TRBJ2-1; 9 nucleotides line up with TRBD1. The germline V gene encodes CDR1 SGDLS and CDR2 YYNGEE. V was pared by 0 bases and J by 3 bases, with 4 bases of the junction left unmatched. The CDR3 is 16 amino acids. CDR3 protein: CASSVGPGQGYNEQFF. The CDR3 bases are TGTGCCAGCAGCGTAGGTCCGGGACAGGGCTACAATGAGCAGTTCTTC.

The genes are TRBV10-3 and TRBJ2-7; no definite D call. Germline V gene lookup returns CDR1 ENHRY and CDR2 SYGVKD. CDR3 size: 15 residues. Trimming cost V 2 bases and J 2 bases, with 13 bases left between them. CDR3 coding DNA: TGTGCCATCAGTGAGCTTTTGGCCCAAACCTACGAGCAGTACTTC. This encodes CAISELLAQTYEQYF.

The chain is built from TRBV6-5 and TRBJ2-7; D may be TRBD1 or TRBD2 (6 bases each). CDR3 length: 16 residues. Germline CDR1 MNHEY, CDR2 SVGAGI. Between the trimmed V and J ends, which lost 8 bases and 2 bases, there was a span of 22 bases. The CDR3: CASGRLIWGAPYEQYF. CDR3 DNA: TGTGCCAGCGGCCGGTTAATATGGGGGGCCCCCTACGAGCAGTACTTC.

The CDR3 DNA reads as TGCGCCAGCAGCTCCACCGGGACAGGGAACCGGGAGACCCAGTACTTC. Its protein is CASSSTGTGNRETQYF. The chain joins TRBV5-1 to TRBJ2-5, with 9 nucleotides matching TRBD1. The germline gives CDR1 SGHRS, CDR2 YFSETQ. This CDR3 has 16 amino acids. J lost 5 bases, V lost 3 bases, and 11 bases had no gene match.

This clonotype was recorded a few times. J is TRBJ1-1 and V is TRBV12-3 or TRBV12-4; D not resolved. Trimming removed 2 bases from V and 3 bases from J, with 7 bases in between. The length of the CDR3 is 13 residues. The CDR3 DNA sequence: TGTGCCAGCAGTTTAAGGTGGGACACTGAAGCTTTCTTT. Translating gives CASSLRWDTEAFF.

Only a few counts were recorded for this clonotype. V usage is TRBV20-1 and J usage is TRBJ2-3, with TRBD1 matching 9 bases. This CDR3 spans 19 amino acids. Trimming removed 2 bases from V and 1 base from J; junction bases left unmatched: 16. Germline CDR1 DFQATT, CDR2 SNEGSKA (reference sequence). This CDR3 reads CSARPPQGTGRIGTDTQYF. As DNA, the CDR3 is TGCAGTGCTAGACCCCCCCAAGGGACAGGGAGAATCGGCACAGATACGCAGTATTTT.

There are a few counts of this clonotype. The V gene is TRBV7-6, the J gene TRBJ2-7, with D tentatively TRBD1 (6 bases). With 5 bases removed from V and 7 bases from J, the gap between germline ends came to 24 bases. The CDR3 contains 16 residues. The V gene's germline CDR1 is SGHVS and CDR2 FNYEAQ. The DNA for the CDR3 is TGTGCCAGCAGCCCATCAACCGGGACAATTGTAGGGGAGCAGTACTTC. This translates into CASSPSTGTIVGEQYF.